This T cell receptor beta chain was recorded in a study of response to subunit inactivated influenza vaccine. This CDR3 is built from 15 residues. Trimming shortened V by 5 bases and J by 0 bases, and 12 bases separated the two germline ends. In TCRdb, the RT-PCR reads were re-called with MiXCR into one record per CDR3 protein. The sample lists roughly 520,000 distinct CDR3 sequences, approximately 24% occurring once. Sequencing was performed on CD4+ T cells sorted from PBMCs, taken more than 4 days after vaccination. The sequence was obtained from a man between 50 and 59 years old who received an inactivated influenza vaccine. The chain joins TRBV12-3 or TRBV12-4 to TRBJ2-3, with D uncertain. The CDR3 loop is CASSHYGSSTDTQYF. The CDR3 region has the DNA TGTGCCAGCAGTCATTACGGATCTAGCACAGATACGCAGTATTTT.